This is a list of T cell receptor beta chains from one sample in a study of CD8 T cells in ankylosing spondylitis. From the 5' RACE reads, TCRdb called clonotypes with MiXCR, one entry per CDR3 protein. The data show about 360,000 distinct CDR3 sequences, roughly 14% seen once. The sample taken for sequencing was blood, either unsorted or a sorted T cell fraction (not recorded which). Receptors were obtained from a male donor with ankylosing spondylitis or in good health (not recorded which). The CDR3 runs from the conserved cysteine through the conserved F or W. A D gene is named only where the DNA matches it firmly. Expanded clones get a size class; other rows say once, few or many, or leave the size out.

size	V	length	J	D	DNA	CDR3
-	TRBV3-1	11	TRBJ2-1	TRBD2	TGTGCCAGCAGCTACGGGGAGGGGAAGTTCTTC	CASSYGEGKFF
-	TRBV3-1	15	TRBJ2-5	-	TGTGCCAGCAGCCGCCTCCTGCAGGGCCAAGAGACCCAGTACTTC	CASSRLLQGQETQYF
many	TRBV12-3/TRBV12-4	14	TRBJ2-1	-	TGTGCCAGCAGCCCCCGGGACGGTTACAATGAGCAGTTCTTC	CASSPRDGYNEQFF
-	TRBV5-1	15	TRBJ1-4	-	TGCGCCAGCAGCTTGGAGCAGTCAACTAATGAAAAACTGTTTTTT	CASSLEQSTNEKLFF
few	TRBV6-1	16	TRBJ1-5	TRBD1	TGTGCCAGCAGTCCGCGAGGGGGGACAGGGATTCAGCCCCAGCATTTT	CASSPRGGTGIQPQHF
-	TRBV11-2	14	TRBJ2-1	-	TGTGCCAGCAGCTTAGGGGGCCTCCGCAATGAGCAGTTCTTC	CASSLGGLRNEQFF
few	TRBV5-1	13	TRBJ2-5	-	TGCGCCAGCAGCTTTTCGGGGCAAGAGACCCAGTACTTC	CASSFSGQETQYF
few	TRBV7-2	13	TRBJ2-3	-	TGTGCCAGCAGCTCTCGAAGAGGGGATACGCAGTATTTT	CASSSRRGDTQYF
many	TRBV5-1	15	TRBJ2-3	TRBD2	TGCGCCAGCAGCTTGGTTAGCGGGGGCACAGATACGCAGTATTTT	CASSLVSGGTDTQYF
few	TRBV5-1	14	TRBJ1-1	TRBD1	TGCGCCAGCAGCTTGGCGGGGCAGGGGGTCGGAGCTTTCTTT	CASSLAGQGVGAFF
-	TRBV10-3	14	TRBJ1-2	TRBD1	TGTGCCATCAGCCCAGGACAGGGCAGATATGGCTACACCTTC	CAISPGQGRYGYTF
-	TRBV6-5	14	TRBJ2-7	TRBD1	TGTGCCAGCAGTTATGGACAGGGGGACAACGAGCAGTACTTC	CASSYGQGDNEQYF
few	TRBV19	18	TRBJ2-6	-	TGTGCCAGTAGCCCCGGACAATTCCACCTCTCTGGGGCCAACGTCCTGACTTTC	CASSPGQFHLSGANVLTF
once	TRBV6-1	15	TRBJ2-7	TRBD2	TGTGCCAGCAGCCGTCCAGGGACTAGTAACTACGAGCAGTACTTC	CASSRPGTSNYEQYF
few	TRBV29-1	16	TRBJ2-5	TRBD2	TGCAGCGCTTCAACAGTGCGGGGGGTAATGAGGGAGACCCAGTACTTC	CSASTVRGVMRETQYF
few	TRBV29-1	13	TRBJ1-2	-	TGCAGCGTTGCTCCCCGGACGGGGAGTGGCTACACCTTC	CSVAPRTGSGYTF
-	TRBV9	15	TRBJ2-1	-	TGTGCCAGCAGCCTCAGGGGCTTCTCCTACAATGAGCAGTTCTTC	CASSLRGFSYNEQFF
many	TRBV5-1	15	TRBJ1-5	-	TGCGCCAGCAGCTTGGATCCAGGGAGAGATCAGCCCCAGCATTTT	CASSLDPGRDQPQHF
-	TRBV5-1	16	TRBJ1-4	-	TGCGCCAGCAGCTTGGAGGGGGTTTCAACTAATGAAAAACTGTTTTTT	CASSLEGVSTNEKLFF
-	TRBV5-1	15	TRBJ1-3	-	TGCGCCAGCAGCCCCAGGACCCCCTCTGGAAACACCATATATTTT	CASSPRTPSGNTIYF
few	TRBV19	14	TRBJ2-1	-	TGTGCCAGCGGTGCGGGACAGAGATACAATGAGCAGTTCTTC	CASGAGQRYNEQFF
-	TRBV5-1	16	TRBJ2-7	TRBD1	TGCGCCAGCAGCTCGGACAGGGGAGGAATAGCATACGAGCAGTACTTC	CASSSDRGGIAYEQYF
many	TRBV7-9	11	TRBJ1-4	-	TGTGCCAGCAGCACGTATGAAAAACTGTTTTTT	CASSTYEKLFF
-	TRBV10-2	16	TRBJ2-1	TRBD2	TGCGCCAGCAGTCAGCGTAGTAGCGGGGCCTACAATGAGCAGTTCTTC	CASSQRSSGAYNEQFF
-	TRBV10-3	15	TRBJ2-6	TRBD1	TGTGCCATCAACTTAGGGACAGCTGGGGCCAACGTCCTGACTTTC	CAINLGTAGANVLTF
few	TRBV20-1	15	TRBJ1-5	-	TGCAGTGCTAGAGATATACGGTTAGGGAATCAGCCCCAGCATTTT	CSARDIRLGNQPQHF
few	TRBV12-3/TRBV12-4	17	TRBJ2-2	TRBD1	TGTGCCAGCATCCAAAGGGTATCGGACAGGTCACCCGGGGAGCTGTTTTTT	CASIQRVSDRSPGELFF
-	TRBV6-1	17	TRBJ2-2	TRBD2	TGTGCCAGCAGTGGCCGGCTAGCGGGGGTTTCATTAGGGGAGCTGTTTTTT	CASSGRLAGVSLGELFF
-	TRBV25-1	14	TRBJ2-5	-	TGTGCCAGCAGTGAAACCCGTCCCCAAGAGACCCAGTACTTC	CASSETRPQETQYF
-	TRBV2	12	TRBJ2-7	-	TGTGCCAGCAGCGGACACGACCACGAGCAGTACTTC	CASSGHDHEQYF
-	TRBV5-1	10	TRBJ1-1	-	TGCGCCAGCGGGGACACTGAAGCTTTCTTT	CASGDTEAFF
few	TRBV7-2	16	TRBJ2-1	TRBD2	TGTGCCAGCAGCTCCCGGAAGGGCGGGGGCTACAATGAGCAGTTCTTC	CASSSRKGGGYNEQFF
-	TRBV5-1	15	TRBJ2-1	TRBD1	TGCGCCAGCAGACTGATAGGGGGCGATTACAATGAGCAGTTCTTC	CASRLIGGDYNEQFF
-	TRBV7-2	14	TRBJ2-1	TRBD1	TGTGCCAGCAGCTCGGGACAGGTCTACAATGAGCAGTTCTTC	CASSSGQVYNEQFF
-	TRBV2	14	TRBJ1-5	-	TGTGCCAGCAGTGAAGCGTGGGGAGATCAGCCCCAGCATTTT	CASSEAWGDQPQHF
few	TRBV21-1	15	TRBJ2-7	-	TGTGCCAGCAGCCATAGTTCGGGGTGGACCTACGAGCAGTACTTC	CASSHSSGWTYEQYF
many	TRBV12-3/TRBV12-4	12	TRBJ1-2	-	TGTGCCAGCAGTCGAGGTACTTATGGCTACACCTTC	CASSRGTYGYTF
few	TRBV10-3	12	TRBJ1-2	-	TGTGCCATCAGTGAGGTGGAGTATGGCTACACCTTC	CAISEVEYGYTF
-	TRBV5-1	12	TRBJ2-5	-	TGCGCCAGCAGCTTGACCCGGGAGACCCAGTACTTC	CASSLTRETQYF
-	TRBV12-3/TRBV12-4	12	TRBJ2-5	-	TGTGCCAGCAGCCGCCTGTGGGAGACCCAGTACTTC	CASSRLWETQYF
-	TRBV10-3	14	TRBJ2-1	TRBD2	TGTGCCAGCGGGACTAGCGGGAAATACAATGAGCAGTTCTTC	CASGTSGKYNEQFF
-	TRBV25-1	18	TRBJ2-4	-	TGTGCCAGCAGTGAAGGGGGGTATGGGGGCTCAGCCAAAAACATTCAGTACTTC	CASSEGGYGGSAKNIQYF
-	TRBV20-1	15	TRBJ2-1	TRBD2	TGCAGTGCTAGAGGGAGGTTAGCGGGAGGAAATGAGCAGTTCTTC	CSARGRLAGGNEQFF
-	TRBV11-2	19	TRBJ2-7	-	TGTGCCAGCAGCTTGGGCCAGGGGGCGCATAGCGGGAGTGCAATAGAGCAGTACTTC	CASSLGQGAHSGSAIEQYF
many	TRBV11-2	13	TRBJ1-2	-	TGTGCCAGCAGCGTGGACGGCCTCTATGGCTACACCTTC	CASSVDGLYGYTF
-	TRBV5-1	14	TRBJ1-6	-	-	CASSLVGEGSPGHF
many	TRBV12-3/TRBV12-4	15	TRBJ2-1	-	TGTGCCAGCGGAGAGACAGGGAGGTCCTACAATGAGCAGTTCTTC	CASGETGRSYNEQFF
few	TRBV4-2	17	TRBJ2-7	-	TGTGCCAGCAGCCAAGATGCGGGACAGCTACTTTCCTACGAGCAGTACTTC	CASSQDAGQLLSYEQYF
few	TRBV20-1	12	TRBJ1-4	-	TGCAGTGTGCACTTGAACAATGAAAAACTGTTTTTT	CSVHLNNEKLFF
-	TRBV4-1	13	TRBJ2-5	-	TGCGCCAGCAGCCAAGATAACGTGGAGACCCAGTACTTC	CASSQDNVETQYF
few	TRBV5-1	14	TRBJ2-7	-	TGCGCCAGCAGCTTGGAGGGACACTCCTACGAGCAGTACTTC	CASSLEGHSYEQYF